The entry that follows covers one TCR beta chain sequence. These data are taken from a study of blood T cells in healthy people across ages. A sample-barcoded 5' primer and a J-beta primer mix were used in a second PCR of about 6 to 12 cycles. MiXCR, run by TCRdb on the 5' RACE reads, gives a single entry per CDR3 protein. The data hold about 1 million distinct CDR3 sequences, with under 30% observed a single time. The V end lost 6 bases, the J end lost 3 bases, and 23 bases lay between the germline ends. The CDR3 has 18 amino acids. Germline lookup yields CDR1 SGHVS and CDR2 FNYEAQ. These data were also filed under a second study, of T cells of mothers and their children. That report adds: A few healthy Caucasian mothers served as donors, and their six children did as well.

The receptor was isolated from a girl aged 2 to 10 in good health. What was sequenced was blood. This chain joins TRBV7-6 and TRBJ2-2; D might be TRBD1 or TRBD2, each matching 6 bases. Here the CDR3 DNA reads TGTGCCAGCAGACGACCGTTTCATGGGGGGCAGGACACCGGGGAGCTGTTTTTT. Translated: CASRRPFHGGQDTGELFF. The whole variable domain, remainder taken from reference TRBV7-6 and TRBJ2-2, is GAGVSQSPRYKVTKRGQDVALRCDPISGHVSLYWYRQALGQGPEFLTYFNYEAQQDKSGLPNDRFSAERPEGSISTLTIQRTEQRDSAMYRCASRRPFHGGQDTGELFFGEGSRLTVL.